This TCR beta chain was recorded in a study of blood T cell repertoires in COVID-19. As for the study in general: Sources were T cells, B-cell-depleted T cells, or PBMCs; the material itself was cDNA or gDNA.

As processed by the authors: From reference gene primer amplification, estimates of nucleated cell counts were derived. Profiling relied on immunoSEQ multiplex PCR, and the TCRdb table lists in-frame clones only, not all of them. The DNA was the basis for D and trimming; V, J and clone size are from that table. The repertoire has fewer than 500,000 clones, 70% to 90% of them found once; the top ten carry almost 2%. Assignments of participants to cohorts depended upon their own reported clinical history. V was pared by 6 bases and J by 1 base, with 2 bases of the junction left unmatched. Germline CDR1 MNHEY, CDR2 SVGAGI. CDR3 length: 13 residues.

This chain connects TRBV6-5 to TRBJ2-5; 7 bases align to TRBD1. The sequence was collected from a young woman with acute COVID-19. Sequences were obtained from PBMCs or T cells enriched from blood (not recorded which). CDR3 nucleotide sequence: TGTGCCAGCAGCTGGACAGGCCAAGAGACCCAGTACTTC. This gives the protein CASSWTGQETQYF.